This T cell receptor beta chain came from a study of blood T cell repertoires in COVID-19. Libraries were prepared by immunoSEQ multiplex PCR; TCRdb keeps only in-frame clonotypes and omits some of them. This table has fewer than 120,000 clones, about 75% appearing once. The sequencing input was peripheral blood. The TCR comes from an elderly woman with active or convalescent COVID-19.

CDR3 nucleotide sequence: TGTGCCAGCACGGGACTAGCGGGAGTTGAGCAGTACTTC. Encoded protein: CASTGLAGVEQYF. V and J are TRBV6-5 and TRBJ2-7, with 14 bases aligning to TRBD2. Germline V gene sequence: CDR1 MNHEY, CDR2 SVGAGI. The CDR3 has 13 amino acids. Unmatched junction bases numbered 3, after V lost 7 bases and J lost 7 bases.